One sample yielded the 16 T cell receptor beta chains listed below, sequenced in a study of shared clonotypes between healthy human individuals. Only in-frame clones appear in the TCRdb table, and some are missing; sequencing was by immunoSEQ multiplex PCR. The data hold 230,000 or so clones, with just over 65% observed a single time. The sequencing input was memory CD4+ T cells sorted from blood. Sample subset: CD45RA-negative fraction. These receptors originate from a man aged 30-40 years in good health.

This sequence joins TRBV27 and TRBJ2-5; D might be TRBD1 or TRBD2, each matching 5 bases. The CDR3 covers 16 residues. Germline values: CDR1 MNHEY, CDR2 SMNVEV (reference sequence). Trimming removed 3 bases from V and 6 bases from J, with 20 bases in between. The CDR3 coding sequence is TGTGCCAGCAGTTTGGTGGGGCAGGGTGGGGGTAAGACCCAGTACTTC. Translated: CASSLVGQGGGKTQYF.

This chain uses TRBV14 with TRBJ1-2; 7 bases are a match to TRBD1. This CDR3 has 14 residues. The V and J ends lost 2 bases and 5 bases, in that order; junction bases with no gene match: 5. Germline CDR1 is SGHDN and CDR2 is FVKESK. CDR3 amino acids: CASSQRTGSYGYTF. For the CDR3, the DNA is TGTGCCAGCAGCCAACGGACAGGATCGTATGGCTACACCTTC.

J is TRBJ2-7 and V is TRBV11-3, with 7 bases that match TRBD2. This CDR3 region has 15 residues. Trimming took 2 bases from V and 1 from J; bases not matched to a gene: 5. The germline V gene has CDR1 SGHNT and CDR2 YENEEA. The CDR3: CASSLFSGRSYEQYF. In nucleotides, the CDR3 is TGTGCCAGCAGCTTATTTAGCGGGCGATCCTACGAGCAGTACTTC.

V and J are TRBV28 and TRBJ2-1, with D possibly TRBD1 on 5 matching bases. V gave up 7 bases and J gave up 2 bases, with 12 bases separating them. The CDR3 extends over 14 amino acids. Germline V CDR1 and CDR2: MDHEN, SYDVKM. As DNA, the CDR3 is TGTGCCAGCACCGATGACAGAACCTACAATGAGCAGTTCTTC. Protein: CASTDDRTYNEQFF.

This clone was seen a few times. V and J are TRBV4-3 and TRBJ2-2; 7 nucleotides align to TRBD1. The V gene end was trimmed by 4 bases and the J gene end by 0 bases; junction bases not matched to a gene: 2. The CDR3 is 15 residues long. CDR1 LGHNA and CDR2 YSLEER come from the germline V gene. CDR3 amino acids: CASSLGTANTGELFF. The CDR3 coding sequence is TGCGCCAGCAGCCTGGGGACAGCGAACACCGGGGAGCTGTTTTTT.

The gene calls are TRBV4-3 and TRBJ2-1, with TRBD1 as a possible D gene (6 bases). Trimming shortened V by 5 bases and J by 0 bases, and 17 bases separated the two germline ends. The CDR3 has 17 residues. Germline V gene data show CDR1 as LGHNA and CDR2 as YSLEER. The CDR3 region is CASSESRWGHSYNEQFF. The CDR3 DNA follows: TGCGCCAGCAGCGAGTCGCGGTGGGGGCACTCCTACAATGAGCAGTTCTTC.

CDR3 loop: CASSGGDTGELFF. The CDR3, as DNA: TGTGCCAGCAGCGGGGGAGACACCGGGGAGCTGTTTTTT. V is TRBV9 and J is TRBJ2-2, with a possible D match to TRBD2 (5 bases). Trimming removed 3 bases at V and 3 bases at J, with 6 bases between. Germline loops: CDR1 SGDLS, CDR2 YYNGEE. The CDR3 length is 13 residues.

The CDR3 loop is CASSFRGTAYNQPQHF. Written as DNA, the CDR3 is TGTGCCAGCAGTTTCAGGGGGACGGCTTACAATCAGCCCCAGCATTTT. The V gene is TRBV28, the J gene TRBJ1-5, with 7 nucleotides matching TRBD1. V was clipped by 3 bases and J by 3 bases; unmatched bases: 8. Germline V lookup: CDR1 MDHEN, CDR2 SYDVKM. The CDR3 contains 16 residues.

This clone was counted a single time. The chain recombines TRBV5-4 with TRBJ2-3, with TRBD1 matching 7 bases. Germline V gene lookup returns CDR1 SGHNT and CDR2 YYREEE (reference sequence). The CDR3 is 15 residues long. Unmatched junction bases numbered 7, after V lost 0 bases and J lost 6 bases. CDR3 protein: CASSLVVQGEDTQYF. In nucleotides, the CDR3 is TGTGCCAGCAGCTTGGTAGTGCAGGGGGAGGATACGCAGTATTTT. Filled out from reference TRBV5-4 and TRBJ2-3, the complete variable domain reads ETGVTQSPTHLIKTRGQQVTLRCSSQSGHNTVSWYQQALGQGPQFIFQYYREEENGRGNFPPRFSGLQFPNYSSELNVNALELDDSALYLCASSLVVQGEDTQYFGPGTRLTVL.

J is TRBJ1-3 and V is TRBV10-2; no definite D call. The length of the CDR3 is 15 residues. V was pared by 3 bases and J by 0 bases, with 9 bases between. Germline V gene sequence: CDR1 WSHSY, CDR2 SAAADI. DNA of the CDR3: TGCGCCAGCAGTGATAGGCCGTACTCTGGAAACACCATATATTTT. Encoded protein: CASSDRPYSGNTIYF.

CDR3 amino acids: CASSLVIAGTYEQYF. Written as DNA, the CDR3 is TGTGCCAGCAGCTTAGTAATAGCGGGGACCTACGAGCAGTACTTC. The chain couples TRBV7-2 to TRBJ2-7, with 8 nucleotides matching TRBD2. The J segment lost 2 bases and the V segment lost 1 base, leaving 4 bases of the junction unmatched. CDR1 is SGHTA and CDR2 is FQGNSA in the germline V gene. CDR3 length: 15 amino acids.

V gene TRBV28 combines with J gene TRBJ2-3; D unclear. Germline V gene lookup returns CDR1 MDHEN and CDR2 SYDVKM. The CDR3 has 13 residues. Trimming cost V 4 bases and J 0 bases, with 5 bases left between them. CDR3 region: CASSSISTDTQYF. In DNA form, the CDR3 reads TGTGCCAGCAGTTCAATCAGCACAGATACGCAGTATTTT.

This chain links TRBV5-1 with TRBJ2-7; possibly TRBD1 for D (6 bases). The CDR3 consists of 13 residues. The V gene lost 5 bases and the J gene lost 3 bases, with 12 bases spanning the gap. Germline V gene lookup returns CDR1 SGHRS and CDR2 YFSETQ. CDR3 bases: TGCGCCAGCAGGTGGACAGACTACTACGAGCAGTACTTC. Amino acids: CASRWTDYYEQYF. The entire variable domain, with the rest obtained from reference TRBV5-1 and TRBJ2-7, is as follows: KAGVTQTPRYLIKTRGQQVTLSCSPISGHRSVSWYQQTPGQGLQFLFEYFSETQRNKGNFPGRFSGRQFSNSRSEMNVSTLELGDSALYLCASRWTDYYEQYFGPGTRLTVT.

Remarks on this clone: The identical CDR3 is also encoded by other nucleotide sequences in the sample. DNA for the CDR3: TGTGCCTGGAGAGATACCGGGGAGCTGTTTTTT. This encodes CAWRDTGELFF. J is TRBJ2-2 and V is TRBV30; D remains unclear. The ends were cut back, 3 bases at V and 5 bases at J, with 4 bases in the middle. The CDR3 runs to 11 residues. Germline V lookup: CDR1 GTSNPN, CDR2 SVGIG (reference sequence).

The CDR3 protein is CASSLVGSGATTDTQYF. The CDR3 nucleotides are TGTGCCAGCAGCTTGGTGGGTAGCGGAGCTACCACAGATACGCAGTATTTT. The chain recombines TRBV5-4 with TRBJ2-3; D may be TRBD2 (6 bases). CDR3 length: 17 amino acids. Germline lookup yields CDR1 SGHNT and CDR2 YYREEE (reference sequence). V gave up 0 bases and J gave up 2 bases, with 16 bases separating them.

The chain carries TRBV11-2 and TRBJ2-1, with TRBD2 matching over 11 bases. Germline lookup yields CDR1 SGHAT and CDR2 FQNNGV. CDR3 length: 18 amino acids. V shed 2 bases and J 0 bases; nucleotides not matched to a gene: 6. CDR3 residues: CASSLYSGRGVSYNEQFF. CDR3 in DNA: TGTGCCAGCAGCTTATATAGCGGGAGGGGTGTCTCCTACAATGAGCAGTTCTTC.